Given below is one TCR beta chain in context. This clonotype occurred once. Its antigen specificity is not known. Base qualities are missing; no much larger clone stands one base away. The data were obtained in a study of post-analysis software for immune sequencing data (dated by TCRdb to 2014 to 2015). Context from the whole study: The recorded disease courses included relapsing-remitting, secondary progressive and progressive-relapsing multiple sclerosis, and some patients had no subtype annotation. A subset of samples was prepared in parallel using single-end sample barcoding, then pooled and co-amplified after Illumina adapter ligation. The patient repertoires were set against approximately 10 previously published healthy control repertoires from donors whose ages ranged from about 6 to 26 years.

CDR1 and CDR2, looked up from the germline V gene, are SGHTA and FQGNSA. Cut back by 10 bases and 6 bases, the V and J ends lie 15 bases apart. There are 13 amino acids in the CDR3, from cysteine to phenylalanine inclusive. The only DNA kept is the CDR3, 39 bases in frame from the first base. What the study reported, not specific to this receptor: Compared with controls, multiple sclerosis patients had significantly lower normalized Chao1 diversity, a finding suggesting substantial peripheral T-cell clonal expansion. The multiple sclerosis patient group was slightly younger than the control group. Direct clustering with F measure showed strong co-clustering of samples prepared in the same batch, prompting a batch-effect correction. Several TRBV segments, including TRBV5-6, TRBV5-1 and TRBV20-1, were significantly more frequent in patients than controls.

Library creation used PCR. This sample was sequenced with an Illumina HiSeq 2500. To reduce PCR and sequencing biases, unique molecular identifiers were built into the TCR beta cDNA libraries. About 0.5 million cDNA molecules were obtained for every 1 to 10 million input T cells, so each molecule roughly corresponded to one T cell. Patient libraries were prepared and sequenced with the same protocol used for the earlier healthy control dataset. Samples belonging to the same batch were prepared together, multiplexed and sequenced on a shared HiSeq lane. The authors' pipeline ran thus. Raw barcoded reads were processed with MIGEC, and single-read molecular identifier groups were discarded before consensus assembly and CDR3 extraction. Clonotype tables were post-analysed with VDJtools, and diversity was normalized by down-sampling all datasets to the smallest sample size. In repertoire overlap clustering, CDR3 amino acid sequences, but not nucleotide sequences, were matched to correct batch-related cross-sample contamination. TCRdb handled the public reads itself, with Q25 trimming in fastp and clone calling in MiXCR, and kept productive beta chains. Rows are unified per CDR3 protein, each entry keeping the most common DNA and genes. V and J calls and clone size were set by TCRdb, not the authors. This sample comprises hundreds of thousands of distinct CDR3 sequences, approximately 59% of them detected only once. The top ten constitute around 11% of the sample.

TCR beta repertoires were profiled from peripheral blood of 13 young patients with multiple sclerosis to demonstrate the VDJtools post-analysis software. The patients with multiple sclerosis were children and adolescents between about 6 and 17 years of age. Material for sequencing was blood. The source is a girl aged 2 to 9 with multiple sclerosis. This chain joins TRBV7-2 to TRBJ2-2; no D gene is confidently identified. The DNA is as follows: TGTGCCACGGCAGTAGGACGGTCCGGGGAGCTGTTTTTT. The translation is CATAVGRSGELFF.